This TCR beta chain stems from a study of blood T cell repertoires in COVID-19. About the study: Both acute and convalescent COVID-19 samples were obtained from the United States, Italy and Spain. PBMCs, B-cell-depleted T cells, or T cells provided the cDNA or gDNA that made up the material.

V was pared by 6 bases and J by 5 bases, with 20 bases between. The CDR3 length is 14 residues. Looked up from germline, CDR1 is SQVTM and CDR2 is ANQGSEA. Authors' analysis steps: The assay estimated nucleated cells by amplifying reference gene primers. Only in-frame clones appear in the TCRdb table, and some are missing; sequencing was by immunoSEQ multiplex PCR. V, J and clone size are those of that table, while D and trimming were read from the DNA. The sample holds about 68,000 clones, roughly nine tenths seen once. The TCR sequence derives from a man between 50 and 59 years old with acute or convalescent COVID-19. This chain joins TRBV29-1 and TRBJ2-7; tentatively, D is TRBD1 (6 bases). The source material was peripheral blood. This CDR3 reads CSVTRPGERNEQYF. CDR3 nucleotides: TGCAGCGTCACGAGACCAGGGGAGAGAAACGAGCAGTACTTC.